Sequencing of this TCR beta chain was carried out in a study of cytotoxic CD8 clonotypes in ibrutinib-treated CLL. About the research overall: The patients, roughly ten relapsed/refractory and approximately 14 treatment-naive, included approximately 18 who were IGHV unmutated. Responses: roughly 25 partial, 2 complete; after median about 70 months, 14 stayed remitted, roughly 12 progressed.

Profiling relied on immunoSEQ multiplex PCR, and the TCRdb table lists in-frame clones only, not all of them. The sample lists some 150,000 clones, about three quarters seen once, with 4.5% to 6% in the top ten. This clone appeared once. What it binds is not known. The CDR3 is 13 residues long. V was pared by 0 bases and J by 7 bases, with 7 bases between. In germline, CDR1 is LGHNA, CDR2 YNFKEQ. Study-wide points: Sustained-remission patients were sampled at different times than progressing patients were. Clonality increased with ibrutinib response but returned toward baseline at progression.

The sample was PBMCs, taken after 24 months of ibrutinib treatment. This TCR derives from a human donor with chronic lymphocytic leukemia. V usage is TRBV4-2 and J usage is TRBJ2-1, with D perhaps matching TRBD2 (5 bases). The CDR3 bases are TGTGCCAGCAGCCAAGATACGGGGAATGAGCAGTTCTTC. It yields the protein CASSQDTGNEQFF.